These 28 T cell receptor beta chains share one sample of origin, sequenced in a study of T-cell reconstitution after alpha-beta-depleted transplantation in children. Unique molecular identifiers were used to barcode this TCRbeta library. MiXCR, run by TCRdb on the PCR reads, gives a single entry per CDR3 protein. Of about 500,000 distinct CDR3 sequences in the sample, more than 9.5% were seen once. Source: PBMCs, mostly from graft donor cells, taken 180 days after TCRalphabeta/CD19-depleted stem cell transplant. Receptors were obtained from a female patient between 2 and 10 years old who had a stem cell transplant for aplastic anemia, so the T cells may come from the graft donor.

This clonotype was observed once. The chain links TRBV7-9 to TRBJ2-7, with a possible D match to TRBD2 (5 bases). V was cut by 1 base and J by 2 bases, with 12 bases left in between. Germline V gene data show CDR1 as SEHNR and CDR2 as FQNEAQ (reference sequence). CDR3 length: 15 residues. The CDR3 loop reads CASSLGESQAYEQYF. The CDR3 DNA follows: TGTGCCAGCAGCTTAGGGGAGTCTCAGGCCTACGAGCAGTACTTC.

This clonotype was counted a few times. The CDR3 bases are TGTGCCAGCAGTTTTTCCCTGGGCAGGGGGCTAGGTACGCAGTATTTT. Its protein is CASSFSLGRGLGTQYF. V is TRBV27 and J is TRBJ2-3, with 8 positions matching TRBD1. Germline CDR1 and CDR2: MNHEY and SMNVEV (reference sequence). The CDR3 covers 16 residues. J was trimmed by 8 bases and V by 3 bases; bases with no gene match: 13.

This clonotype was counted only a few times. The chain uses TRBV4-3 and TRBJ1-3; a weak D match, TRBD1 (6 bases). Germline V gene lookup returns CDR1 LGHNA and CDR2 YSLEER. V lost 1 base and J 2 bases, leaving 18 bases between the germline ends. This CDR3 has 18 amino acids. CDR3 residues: CASSQVLQGRNPGNTIYF. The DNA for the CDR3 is TGCGCCAGCAGCCAAGTCTTGCAGGGGCGGAATCCTGGAAACACCATATATTTT.

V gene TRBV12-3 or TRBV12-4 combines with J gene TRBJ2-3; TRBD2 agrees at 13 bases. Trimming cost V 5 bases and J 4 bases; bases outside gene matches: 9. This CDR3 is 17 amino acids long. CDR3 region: CASSPRTSGSVPDTQYF. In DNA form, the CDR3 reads TGTGCCAGCAGTCCACGGACTAGCGGGAGCGTTCCAGATACGCAGTATTTT.

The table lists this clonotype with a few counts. The CDR3 coding sequence is TGTGCCAGCAGCTCACCAACACAGGACAGGGCTGTTCCGGGGGAGCTGTTTTTT. Translation: CASSSPTQDRAVPGELFF. This chain uses TRBV9 with TRBJ2-2, with 8 bases fitting TRBD1. J gave up 8 bases and V 4 bases, and 19 bases lay outside the gene matches. Germline-derived CDR1 and CDR2 are SGDLS and YYNGEE. There are 18 residues in the CDR3. The entire variable domain, with the rest obtained from reference TRBV9 and TRBJ2-2, is as follows: DSGVTQTPKHLITATGQRVTLRCSPRSGDLSVYWYQQSLDQGLQFLIQYYNGEERAKGNILERFSAQQFPDLHSELNLSSLELGDSALYFCASSSPTQDRAVPGELFFGEGSRLTVL.

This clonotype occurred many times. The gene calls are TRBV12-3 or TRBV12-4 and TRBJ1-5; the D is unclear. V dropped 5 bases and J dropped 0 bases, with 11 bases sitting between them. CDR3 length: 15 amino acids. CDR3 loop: CASSTGGVSNQPQHF. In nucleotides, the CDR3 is TGTGCCAGCAGTACCGGCGGTGTTAGCAATCAGCCCCAGCATTTT.

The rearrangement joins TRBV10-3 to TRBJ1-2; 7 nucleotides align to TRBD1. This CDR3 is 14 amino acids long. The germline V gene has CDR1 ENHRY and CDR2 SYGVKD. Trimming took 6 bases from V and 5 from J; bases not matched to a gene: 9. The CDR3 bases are TGTGCCATCAGCACAGGGGCGCCAGCATATGGCTACACCTTC. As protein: CAISTGAPAYGYTF.

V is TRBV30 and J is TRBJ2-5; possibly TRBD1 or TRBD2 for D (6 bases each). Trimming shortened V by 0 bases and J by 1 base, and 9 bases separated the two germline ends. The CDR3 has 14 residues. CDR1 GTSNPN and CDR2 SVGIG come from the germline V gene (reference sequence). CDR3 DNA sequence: TGTGCCTGGAGTGTAGGGGGGCCCCAAGAGACCCAGTACTTC. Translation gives CAWSVGGPQETQYF.

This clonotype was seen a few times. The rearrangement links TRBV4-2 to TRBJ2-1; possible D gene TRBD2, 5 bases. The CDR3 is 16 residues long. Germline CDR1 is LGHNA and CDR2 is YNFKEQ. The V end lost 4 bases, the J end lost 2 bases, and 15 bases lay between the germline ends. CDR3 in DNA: TGTGCCAGCAGCCTATATCGGGGAAACACCTACAATGAGCAGTTCTTC. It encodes CASSLYRGNTYNEQFF.

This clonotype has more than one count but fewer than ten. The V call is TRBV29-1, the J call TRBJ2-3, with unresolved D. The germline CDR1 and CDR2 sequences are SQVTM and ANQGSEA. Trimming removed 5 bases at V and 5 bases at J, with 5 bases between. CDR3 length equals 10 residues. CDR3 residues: CSVIVDTQYF. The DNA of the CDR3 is TGCAGCGTTATCGTAGATACGCAGTATTTT.

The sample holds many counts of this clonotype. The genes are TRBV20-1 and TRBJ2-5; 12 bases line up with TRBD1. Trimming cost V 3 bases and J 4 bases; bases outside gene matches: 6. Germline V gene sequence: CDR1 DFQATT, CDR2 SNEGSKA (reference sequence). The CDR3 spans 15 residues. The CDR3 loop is CSASGDRGHGETQYF. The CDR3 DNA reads TGCAGTGCTAGTGGGGACAGGGGGCACGGAGAGACCCAGTACTTC.

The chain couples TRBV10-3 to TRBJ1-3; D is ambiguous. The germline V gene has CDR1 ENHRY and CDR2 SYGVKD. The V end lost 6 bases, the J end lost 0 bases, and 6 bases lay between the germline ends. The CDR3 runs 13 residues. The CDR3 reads CAIRGTSGNTIYF. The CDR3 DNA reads TGTGCCATCAGGGGCACCTCTGGAAACACCATATATTTT.

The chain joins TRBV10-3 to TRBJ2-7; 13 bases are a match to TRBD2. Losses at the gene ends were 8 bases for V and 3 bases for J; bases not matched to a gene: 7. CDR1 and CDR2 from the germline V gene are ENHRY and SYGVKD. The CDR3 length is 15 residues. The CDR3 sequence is CAISGTSGAYYEQYF. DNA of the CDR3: TGTGCCATCTCTGGGACTAGCGGGGCCTACTACGAGCAGTACTTC.

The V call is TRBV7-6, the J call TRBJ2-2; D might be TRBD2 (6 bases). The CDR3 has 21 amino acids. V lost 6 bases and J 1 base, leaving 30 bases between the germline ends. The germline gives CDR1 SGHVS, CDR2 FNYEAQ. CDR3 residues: CASSFVMHQAGTPLNTGELFF. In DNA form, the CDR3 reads TGTGCCAGCAGTTTCGTGATGCACCAAGCGGGTACGCCCTTGAACACCGGGGAGCTGTTTTTT.

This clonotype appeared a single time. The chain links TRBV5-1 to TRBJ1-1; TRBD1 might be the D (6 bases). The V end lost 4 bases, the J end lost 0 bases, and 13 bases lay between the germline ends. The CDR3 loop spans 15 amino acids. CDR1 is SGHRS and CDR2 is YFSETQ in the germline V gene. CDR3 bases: TGCGCCAGCAGCGGGGTGGAGGGGGTGAACACTGAAGCTTTCTTT. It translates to CASSGVEGVNTEAFF.

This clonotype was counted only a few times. The CDR3 nucleotides are TGTGCCAGCAAAGAGCCTAACACAGATACGCAGTATTTT. It yields the protein CASKEPNTDTQYF. The chain links TRBV28 to TRBJ2-3; unclear D gene. Germline CDR1 is MDHEN and CDR2 is SYDVKM. The length of the CDR3 is 13 residues. The V gene lost 7 bases and the J gene lost 2 bases, with 10 bases spanning the gap.

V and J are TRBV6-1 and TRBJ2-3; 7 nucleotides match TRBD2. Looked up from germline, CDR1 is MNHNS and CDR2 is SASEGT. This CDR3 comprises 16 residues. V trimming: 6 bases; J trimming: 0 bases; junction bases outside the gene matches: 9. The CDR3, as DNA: TGTGCCAGCAGCCGCCTAGCGGTATCTAGCACAGATACGCAGTATTTT. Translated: CASSRLAVSSTDTQYF.

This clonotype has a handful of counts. The CDR3 protein is CASSLVERGPHTEAFF. As DNA, the CDR3 is TGTGCCAGCAGCTTAGTAGAGAGGGGCCCCCACACTGAAGCTTTCTTT. The chain combines TRBV7-2 with TRBJ1-1, with a possible D match to TRBD1 (5 bases). Trimming took off 1 base at V and 3 bases at J, with 15 bases between the two ends. From germline, CDR1 is SGHTA and CDR2 FQGNSA. The CDR3 spans 16 residues.

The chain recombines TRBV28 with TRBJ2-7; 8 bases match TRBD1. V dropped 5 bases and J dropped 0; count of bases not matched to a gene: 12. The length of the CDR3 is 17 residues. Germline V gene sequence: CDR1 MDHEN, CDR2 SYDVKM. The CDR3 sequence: CASSLIRTGWISYEQYF. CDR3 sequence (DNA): TGTGCCAGCAGTCTAATCCGGACAGGGTGGATCTCCTACGAGCAGTACTTC.

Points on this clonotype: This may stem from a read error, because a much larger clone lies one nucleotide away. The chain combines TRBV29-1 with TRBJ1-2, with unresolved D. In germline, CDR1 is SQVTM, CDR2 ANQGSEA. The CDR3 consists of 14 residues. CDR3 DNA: TGCAGCGTTGAAGTGGTAGGCGCCCGCTATGGCGACACCTTC. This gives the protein CSVEVVGARYGDTF.

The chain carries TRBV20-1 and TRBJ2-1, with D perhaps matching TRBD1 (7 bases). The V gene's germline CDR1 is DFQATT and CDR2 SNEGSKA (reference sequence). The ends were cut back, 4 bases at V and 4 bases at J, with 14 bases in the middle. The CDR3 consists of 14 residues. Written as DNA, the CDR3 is TGCAGTGCTACCAGGGGGACTCATTACAATGAGCAGTTCTTC. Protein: CSATRGTHYNEQFF.

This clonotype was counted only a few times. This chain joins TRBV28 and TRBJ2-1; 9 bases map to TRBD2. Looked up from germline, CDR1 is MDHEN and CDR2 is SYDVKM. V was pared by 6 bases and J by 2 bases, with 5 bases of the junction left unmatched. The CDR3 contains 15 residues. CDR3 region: CASSVAGGAYNEQFF. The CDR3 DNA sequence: TGTGCCAGCAGCGTTGCGGGAGGGGCCTACAATGAGCAGTTCTTC.

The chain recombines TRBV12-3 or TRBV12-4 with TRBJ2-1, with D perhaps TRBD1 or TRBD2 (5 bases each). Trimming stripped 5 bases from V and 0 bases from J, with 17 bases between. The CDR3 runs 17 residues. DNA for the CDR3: TGTGCCAGCAGTGGGGGAACTCAGGTCAGCTCCTACAATGAGCAGTTCTTC. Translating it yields CASSGGTQVSSYNEQFF.

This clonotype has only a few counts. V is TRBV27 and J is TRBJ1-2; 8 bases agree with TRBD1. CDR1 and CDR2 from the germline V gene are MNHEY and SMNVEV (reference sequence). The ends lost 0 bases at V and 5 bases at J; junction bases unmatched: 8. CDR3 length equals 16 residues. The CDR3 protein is CASSLSVQGAGYGYTF. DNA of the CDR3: TGTGCCAGCAGTTTATCCGTGCAGGGGGCAGGATATGGCTACACCTTC.

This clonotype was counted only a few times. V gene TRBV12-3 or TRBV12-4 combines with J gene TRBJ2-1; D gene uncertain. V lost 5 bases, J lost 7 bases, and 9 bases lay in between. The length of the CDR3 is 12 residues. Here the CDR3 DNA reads TGTGCCAGCAGTCTAAATAATAATGAGCAGTTCTTC. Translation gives CASSLNNNEQFF.

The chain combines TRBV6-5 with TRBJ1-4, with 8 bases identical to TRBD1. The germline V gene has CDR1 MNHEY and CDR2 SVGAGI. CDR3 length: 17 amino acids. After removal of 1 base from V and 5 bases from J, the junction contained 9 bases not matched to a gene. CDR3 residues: CASSYFDGTGSNEKLFF. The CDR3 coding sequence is TGTGCCAGCAGTTACTTTGACGGGACAGGTTCAAATGAAAAACTGTTTTTT.

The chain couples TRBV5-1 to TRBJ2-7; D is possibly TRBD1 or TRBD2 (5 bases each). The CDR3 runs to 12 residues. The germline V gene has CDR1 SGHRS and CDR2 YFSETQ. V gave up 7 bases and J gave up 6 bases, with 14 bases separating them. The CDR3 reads CASGLGPFEQYF. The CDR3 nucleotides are TGCGCCAGCGGGTTGGGACCGTTCGAGCAGTACTTC. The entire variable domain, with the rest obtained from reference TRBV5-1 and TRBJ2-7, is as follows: KAGVTQTPRYLIKTRGQQVTLSCSPISGHRSVSWYQQTPGQGLQFLFEYFSETQRNKGNFPGRFSGRQFSNSRSEMNVSTLELGDSALYLCASGLGPFEQYFGPGTRLTVT.

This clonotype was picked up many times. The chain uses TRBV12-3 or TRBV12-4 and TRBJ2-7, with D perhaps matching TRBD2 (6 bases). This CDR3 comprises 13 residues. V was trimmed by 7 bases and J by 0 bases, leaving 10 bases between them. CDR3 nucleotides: TGTGCCAGCAACCCCGGGAGCTCCTACGAGCAGTACTTC. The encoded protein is CASNPGSSYEQYF.